The T cell receptor (beta chain) described here comes from a study of T cell repertoires in cytomegalovirus infection. From germline, CDR1 is SGHDT and CDR2 YYEEEE. The ends lost 2 bases at V and 7 bases at J; junction bases unmatched: 6. CDR3 length: 16 residues. Details on this clonotype: Its antigen is still unknown.

TCRdb reprocessed the reads with MiXCR, giving one entry per CDR3 protein. The sample lists a few hundred thousand distinct CDR3 sequences, about two fifths occurring once. V gene TRBV5-6 combines with J gene TRBJ2-1, with 13 nucleotides matching TRBD2. Sample: cultured PBMCs, taken from culture after CMV antigen stimulation. The clonotype was recovered from a human donor in good health (CMV status not recorded). Some clones in this sample may be carry-over from other donors' samples. In DNA, the CDR3 is TGTGCCAGCAGCTTCTTAACTAGCGGGGGGGCTAATGAGCAGTTCTTC. This gives the protein CASSFLTSGGANEQFF.